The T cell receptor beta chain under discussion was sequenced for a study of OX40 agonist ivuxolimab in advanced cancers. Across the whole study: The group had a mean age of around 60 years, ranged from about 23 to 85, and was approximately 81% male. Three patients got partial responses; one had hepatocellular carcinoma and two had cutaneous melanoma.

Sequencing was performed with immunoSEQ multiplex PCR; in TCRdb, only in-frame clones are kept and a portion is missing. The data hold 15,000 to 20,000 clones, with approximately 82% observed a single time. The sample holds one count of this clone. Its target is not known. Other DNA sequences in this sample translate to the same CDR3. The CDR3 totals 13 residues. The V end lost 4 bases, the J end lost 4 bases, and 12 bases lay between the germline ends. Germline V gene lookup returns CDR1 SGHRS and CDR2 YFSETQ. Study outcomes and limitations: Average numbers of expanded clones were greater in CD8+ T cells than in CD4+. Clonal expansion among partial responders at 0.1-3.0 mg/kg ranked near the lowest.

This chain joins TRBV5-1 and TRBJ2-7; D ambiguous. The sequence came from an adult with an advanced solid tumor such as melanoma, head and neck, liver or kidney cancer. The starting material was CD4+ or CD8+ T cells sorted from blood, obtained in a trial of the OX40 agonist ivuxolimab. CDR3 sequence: CASSPGFQYEQYF. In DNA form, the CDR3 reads TGCGCCAGCAGCCCCGGCTTCCAGTACGAGCAGTACTTC.